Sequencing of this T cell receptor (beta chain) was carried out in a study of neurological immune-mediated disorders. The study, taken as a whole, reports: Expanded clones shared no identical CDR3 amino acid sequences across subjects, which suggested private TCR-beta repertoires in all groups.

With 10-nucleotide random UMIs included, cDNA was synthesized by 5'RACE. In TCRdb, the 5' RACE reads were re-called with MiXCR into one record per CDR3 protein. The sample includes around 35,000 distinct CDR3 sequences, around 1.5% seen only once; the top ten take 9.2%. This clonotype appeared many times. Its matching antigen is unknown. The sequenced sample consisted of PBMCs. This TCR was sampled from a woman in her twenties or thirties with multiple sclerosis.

CDR3 amino acids: CASSIRGGSYNEQFF. CDR3 in DNA: TGTGCCAGCAGCATACGAGGGGGCTCCTACAATGAGCAGTTCTTC. This chain links TRBV9 with TRBJ2-1; D possibly corresponds to TRBD1 (6 bases). This CDR3 has 15 residues. Trimming stripped 4 bases from V and 0 bases from J, with 11 bases between. CDR1 and CDR2 from the germline V gene are SGDLS and YYNGEE.